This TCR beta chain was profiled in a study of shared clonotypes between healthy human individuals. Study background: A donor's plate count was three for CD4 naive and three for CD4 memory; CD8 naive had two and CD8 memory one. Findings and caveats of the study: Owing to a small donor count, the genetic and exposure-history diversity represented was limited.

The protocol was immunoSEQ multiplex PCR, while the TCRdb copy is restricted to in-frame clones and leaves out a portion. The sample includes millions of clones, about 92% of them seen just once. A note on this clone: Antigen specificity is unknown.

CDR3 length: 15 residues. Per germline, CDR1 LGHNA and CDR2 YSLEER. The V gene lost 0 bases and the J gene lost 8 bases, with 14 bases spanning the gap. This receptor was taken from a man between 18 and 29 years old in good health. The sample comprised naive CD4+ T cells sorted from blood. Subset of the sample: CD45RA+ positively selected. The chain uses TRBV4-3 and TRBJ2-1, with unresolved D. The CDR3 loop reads CASSQDRTDVDEQFF. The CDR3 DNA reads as TGCGCCAGCAGCCAAGATAGGACGGATGTGGATGAGCAGTTCTTC.